This T cell receptor (beta chain) derives from a study of blood T cell repertoires in COVID-19. Study background: COVID-19 samples collected from the United States, Italy and Spain covered acute and convalescent phases. The analysed material was cDNA or gDNA that came from T cells, B-cell-depleted T cells, or PBMCs.

TCRdb's table, derived via immunoSEQ multiplex PCR, lists solely in-frame clones and lacks some. The top ten hold 7% to 10% of the sample, which has 150,000 or so clones, approximately 83% seen once. V lost 6 bases to trimming and J lost 1 base, with 9 bases between them. Germline CDR1 reads MNHEY; CDR2 reads SVGEGT. The CDR3 is 13 amino acids. The source material was PBMCs or T cells enriched from blood (not recorded which). The sequence came from a man aged 45-65 years who had recovered from COVID-19. This chain joins TRBV6-2 or TRBV6-3 and TRBJ1-1; the D gene is possibly TRBD1 (6 bases). This CDR3 reads CASSPQGNTEAFF. The CDR3 DNA is TGTGCCAGCAGCCCACAGGGGAACACTGAAGCTTTCTTT.